This TCR beta chain stems from a study of shared clonotypes between healthy human individuals. Overall study: There were three CD4 naive, three CD4 memory, two CD8 naive and one CD8 memory plates per donor.

Method: immunoSEQ multiplex PCR; TCRdb's copy keeps in-frame clones and lacks some. The repertoire holds 2 million to 2.5 million clones, with roughly 92% as singletons. Comments on this clone: Its antigen is not known.

This CDR3 has 16 amino acids. Trimming took 1 base from V and 1 from J; bases not matched to a gene: 2. Germline loops: CDR1 KGHSH, CDR2 LQKENI. General study results and limits: Rarefaction revealed incomplete sorted-subset sequencing despite large depth. Across subsets, estimated richness was generally greater for naive than for memory populations.

The chain links TRBV18 to TRBJ2-1, with 9 bases fitting TRBD1. This TCR was recovered from a man younger than 35 in good health. Some clones in this sample may be carry-over from other donors' samples. The sequenced sample consisted of naive CD4+ T cells from PBMCs. Specified subset: CD45RA+ positively selected. CDR3 bases: TGTGCCAGCTCACCACTTGACAGGGGGTCCTACAATGAGCAGTTCTTC. Residues: CASSPLDRGSYNEQFF.